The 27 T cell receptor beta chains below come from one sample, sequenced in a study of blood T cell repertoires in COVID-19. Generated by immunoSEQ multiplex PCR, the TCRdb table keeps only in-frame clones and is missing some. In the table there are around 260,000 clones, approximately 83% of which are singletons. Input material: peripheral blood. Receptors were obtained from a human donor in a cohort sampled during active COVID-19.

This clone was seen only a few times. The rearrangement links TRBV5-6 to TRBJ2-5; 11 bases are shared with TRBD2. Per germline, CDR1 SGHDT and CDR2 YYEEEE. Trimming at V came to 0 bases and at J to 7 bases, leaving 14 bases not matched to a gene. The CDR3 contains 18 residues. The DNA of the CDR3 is TGTGCCAGCAGCTTGGGCCCCAATATAGCGGGAGGGCCGGGGACCCAGTACTTC. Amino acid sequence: CASSLGPNIAGGPGTQYF.

CDR3 sequence reads: CASRSDGSYNSPLHF. The CDR3 coding sequence is TGTGCCAGCAGATCCGACGGGTCATATAATTCACCCCTCCACTTT. This chain connects TRBV6-6 to TRBJ1-6; no definite D call. Looked up from germline, CDR1 is MNHNY and CDR2 is SVGAGI (reference sequence). The CDR3 covers 15 residues. Between the trimmed V and J ends, which lost 6 bases and 4 bases, there was a span of 13 bases.

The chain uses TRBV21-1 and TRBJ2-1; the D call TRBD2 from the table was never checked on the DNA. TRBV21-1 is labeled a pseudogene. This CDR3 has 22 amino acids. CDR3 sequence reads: CASSKVDTTSGAEDGSYNEQFF. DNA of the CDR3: TGTGCCAGCAGCAAAGTGGATACGACTAGCGGTGCAGAGGATGGCTCCTACAATGAGCAGTTCTTC.

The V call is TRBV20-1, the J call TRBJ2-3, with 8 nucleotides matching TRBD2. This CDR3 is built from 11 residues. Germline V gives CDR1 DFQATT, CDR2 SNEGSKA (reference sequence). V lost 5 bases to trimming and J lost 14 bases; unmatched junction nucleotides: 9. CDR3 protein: CSAGGTSRWYF. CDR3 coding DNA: TGCAGTGCTGGAGGGACTAGTCGTTGGTATTTT.

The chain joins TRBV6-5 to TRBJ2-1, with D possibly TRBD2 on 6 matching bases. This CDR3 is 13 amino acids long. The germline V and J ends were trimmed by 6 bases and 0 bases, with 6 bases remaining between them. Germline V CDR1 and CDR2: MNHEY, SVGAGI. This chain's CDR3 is CASRDYSYNEQFF. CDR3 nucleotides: TGTGCCAGCAGGGACTACTCCTACAATGAGCAGTTCTTC.

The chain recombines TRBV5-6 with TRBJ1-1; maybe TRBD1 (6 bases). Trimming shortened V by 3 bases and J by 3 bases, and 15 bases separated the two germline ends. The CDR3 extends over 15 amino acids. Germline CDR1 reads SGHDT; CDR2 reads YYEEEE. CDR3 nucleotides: TGTGCCAGCAGCTACACAGGGAATCGGTACACTGAAGCTTTCTTT. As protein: CASSYTGNRYTEAFF. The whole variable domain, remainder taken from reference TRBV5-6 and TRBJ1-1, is DAGVTQSPTHLIKTRGQQVTLRCSPKSGHDTVSWYQQALGQGPQFIFQYYEEEERQRGNFPDRFSGHQFPNYSSELNVNALLLGDSALYLCASSYTGNRYTEAFFGQGTRLTVV.

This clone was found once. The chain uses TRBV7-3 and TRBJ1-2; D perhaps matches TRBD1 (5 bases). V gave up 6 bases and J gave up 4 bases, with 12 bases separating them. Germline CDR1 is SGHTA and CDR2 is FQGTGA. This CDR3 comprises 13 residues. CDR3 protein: CASSNTGFYGYTF. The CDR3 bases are TGTGCCAGCAGTAACACAGGATTCTATGGCTACACCTTC.

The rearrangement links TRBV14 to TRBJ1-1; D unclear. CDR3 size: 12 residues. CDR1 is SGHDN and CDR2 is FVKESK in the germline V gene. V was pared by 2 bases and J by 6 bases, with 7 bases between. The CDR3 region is CASSQFGAEAFF. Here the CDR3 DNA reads TGTGCCAGCAGCCAATTCGGGGCTGAAGCTTTCTTT.

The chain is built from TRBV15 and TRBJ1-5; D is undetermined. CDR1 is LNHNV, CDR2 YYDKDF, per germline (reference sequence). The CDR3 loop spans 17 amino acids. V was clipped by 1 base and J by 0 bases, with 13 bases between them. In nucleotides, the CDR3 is TGTGCCACCAGCAGAGGGACTCAGTCTTATAGCAATCAGCCCCAGCATTTT. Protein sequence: CATSRGTQSYSNQPQHF.

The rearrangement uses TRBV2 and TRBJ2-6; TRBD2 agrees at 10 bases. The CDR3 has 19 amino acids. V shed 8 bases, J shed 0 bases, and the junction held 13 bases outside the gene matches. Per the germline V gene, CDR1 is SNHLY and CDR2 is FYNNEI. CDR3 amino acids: CASRASWLAGVSGANVLTF. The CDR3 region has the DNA TGTGCCAGCCGAGCCTCATGGCTAGCGGGGGTCTCTGGGGCCAACGTCCTGACTTTC.

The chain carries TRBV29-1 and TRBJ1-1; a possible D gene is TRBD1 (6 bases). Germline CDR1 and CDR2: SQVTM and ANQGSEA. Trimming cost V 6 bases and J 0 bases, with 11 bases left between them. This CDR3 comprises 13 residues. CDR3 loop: CSVAGQMNTEAFF. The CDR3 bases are TGCAGCGTCGCAGGACAGATGAACACTGAAGCTTTCTTT.

DNA for the CDR3: TGTGCCAGCAGTGAATATGTCGGGAATTCGCTCGGAAAACTGTTTTTT. Amino acids: CASSEYVGNSLGKLFF. This chain links TRBV25-1 with TRBJ1-4; D gene unclear. This CDR3 region has 16 residues. Trimming removed 0 bases from V and 10 bases from J, with 18 bases in between. CDR1 and CDR2 from the germline V gene are MGHDK and SYGVNS.

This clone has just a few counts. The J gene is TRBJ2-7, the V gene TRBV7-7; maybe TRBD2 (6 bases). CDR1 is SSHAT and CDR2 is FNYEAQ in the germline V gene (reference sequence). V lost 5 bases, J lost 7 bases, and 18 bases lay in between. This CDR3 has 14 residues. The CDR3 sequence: CASSPGTGRGEQYF. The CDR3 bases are TGTGCCAGCAGCCCCGGGACTGGGCGCGGAGAGCAGTACTTC. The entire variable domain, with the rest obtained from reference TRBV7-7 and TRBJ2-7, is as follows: GAGVSQSPRYKVTKRGQDVTLRCDPISSHATLYWYQQALGQGPEFLTYFNYEAQPDKSGLPSDRFSAERPEGSISTLTIQRTEQRDSAMYRCASSPGTGRGEQYFGPGTRLTVT.

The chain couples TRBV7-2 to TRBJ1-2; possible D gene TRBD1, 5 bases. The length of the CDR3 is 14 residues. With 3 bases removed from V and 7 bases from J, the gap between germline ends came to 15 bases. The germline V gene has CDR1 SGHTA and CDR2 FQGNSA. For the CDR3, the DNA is TGTGCCAGCAGCTTGCGGCAGGGTGACGGTGGCTACACCTTC. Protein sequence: CASSLRQGDGGYTF.

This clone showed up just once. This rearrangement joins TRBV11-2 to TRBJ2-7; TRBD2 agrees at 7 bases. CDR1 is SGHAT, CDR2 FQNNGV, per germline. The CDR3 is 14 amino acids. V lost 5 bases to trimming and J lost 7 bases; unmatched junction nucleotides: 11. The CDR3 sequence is CASSPALVGGEQYF. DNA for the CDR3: TGTGCCAGCAGCCCCGCTTTAGTGGGGGGGGAGCAGTACTTC.

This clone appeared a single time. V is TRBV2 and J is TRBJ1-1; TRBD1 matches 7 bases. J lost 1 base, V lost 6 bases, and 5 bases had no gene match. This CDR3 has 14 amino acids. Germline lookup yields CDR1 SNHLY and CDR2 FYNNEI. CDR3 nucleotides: TGTGCCAGCAGAACCGGGACAGAGAACACTGAAGCTTTCTTT. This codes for CASRTGTENTEAFF.

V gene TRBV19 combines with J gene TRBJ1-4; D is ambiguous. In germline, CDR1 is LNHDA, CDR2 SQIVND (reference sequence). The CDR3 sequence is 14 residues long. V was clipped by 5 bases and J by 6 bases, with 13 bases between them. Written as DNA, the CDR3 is TGTGCCAGTAGTCCTGGTATAGCGGATGAAAAACTGTTTTTT. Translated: CASSPGIADEKLFF.

The CDR3 here is CASSRTGGRLEAFF. The CDR3 bases are TGTGCCAGCAGCCGTACAGGGGGGCGACTTGAAGCTTTCTTT. The J gene is TRBJ1-1, the V gene TRBV7-9, with 8 bases lining up with TRBD1. Germline CDR1 is SEHNR and CDR2 is FQNEAQ (reference sequence). The CDR3 loop spans 14 amino acids. V dropped 5 bases and J dropped 7; count of bases not matched to a gene: 9.

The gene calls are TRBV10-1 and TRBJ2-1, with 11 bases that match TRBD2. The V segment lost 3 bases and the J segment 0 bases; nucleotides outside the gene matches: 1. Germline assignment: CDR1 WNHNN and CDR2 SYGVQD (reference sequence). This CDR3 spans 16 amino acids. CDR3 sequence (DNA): TGCGCCAGCAGTGATACTAGCGGGAGCTCCTACAATGAGCAGTTCTTC. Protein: CASSDTSGSSYNEQFF.

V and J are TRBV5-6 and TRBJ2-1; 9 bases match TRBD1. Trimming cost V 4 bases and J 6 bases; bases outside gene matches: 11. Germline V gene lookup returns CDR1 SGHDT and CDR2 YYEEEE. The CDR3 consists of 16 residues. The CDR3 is CASSLGTGRRANEQFF. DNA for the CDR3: TGTGCCAGCAGCCTGGGGACAGGGAGACGCGCCAATGAGCAGTTCTTC.

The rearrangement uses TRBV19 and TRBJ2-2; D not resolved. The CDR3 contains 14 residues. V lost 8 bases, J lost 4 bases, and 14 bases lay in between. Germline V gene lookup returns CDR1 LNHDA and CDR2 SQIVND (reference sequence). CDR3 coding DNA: TGTGCCAGTGGCACCGAACGTTCCACCGGGGAGCTGTTTTTT. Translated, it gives CASGTERSTGELFF. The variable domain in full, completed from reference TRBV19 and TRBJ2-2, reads DGGITQSPKYLFRKEGQNVTLSCEQNLNHDAMYWYRQDPGQGLRLIYYSQIVNDFQKGDIAEGYSVSREKKESFPLTVTSAQKNPTAFYLCASGTERSTGELFFGEGSRLTVL.

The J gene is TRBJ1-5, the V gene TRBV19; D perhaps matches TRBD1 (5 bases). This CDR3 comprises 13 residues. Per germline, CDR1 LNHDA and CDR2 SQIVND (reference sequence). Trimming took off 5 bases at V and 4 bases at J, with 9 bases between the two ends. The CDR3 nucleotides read TGTGCCAGTAGTCCCGCAGGGAATCAGCCCCAGCATTTT. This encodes CASSPAGNQPQHF.

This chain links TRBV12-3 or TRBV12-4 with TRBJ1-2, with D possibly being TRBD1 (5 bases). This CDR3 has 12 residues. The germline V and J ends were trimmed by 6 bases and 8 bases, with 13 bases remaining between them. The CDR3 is CASSPGLGGYTF. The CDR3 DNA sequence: TGTGCCAGCAGCCCGGGACTCGGGGGCTACACCTTC.

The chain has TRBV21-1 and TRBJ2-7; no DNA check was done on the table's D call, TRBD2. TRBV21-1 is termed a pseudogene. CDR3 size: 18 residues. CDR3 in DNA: TGTGCCAGCAGCATAAGGGGAAGGCTAGCGGGATTCACCTACGAGCAGTACTTC. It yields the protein CASSIRGRLAGFTYEQYF.

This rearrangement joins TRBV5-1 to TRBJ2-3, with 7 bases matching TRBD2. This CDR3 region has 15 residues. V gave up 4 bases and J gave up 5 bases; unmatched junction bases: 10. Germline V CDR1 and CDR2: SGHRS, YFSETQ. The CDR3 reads CASSRDGRMVDTQYF. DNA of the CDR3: TGCGCCAGCAGCCGTGACGGGAGGATGGTAGATACGCAGTATTTT.

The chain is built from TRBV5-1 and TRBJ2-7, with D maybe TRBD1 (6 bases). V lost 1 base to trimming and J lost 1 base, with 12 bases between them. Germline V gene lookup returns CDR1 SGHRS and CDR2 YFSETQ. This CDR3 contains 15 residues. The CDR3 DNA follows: TGCGCCAGCAGCTTGAGAGTAGGGGGATCCTACGAGCAGTACTTC. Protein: CASSLRVGGSYEQYF.

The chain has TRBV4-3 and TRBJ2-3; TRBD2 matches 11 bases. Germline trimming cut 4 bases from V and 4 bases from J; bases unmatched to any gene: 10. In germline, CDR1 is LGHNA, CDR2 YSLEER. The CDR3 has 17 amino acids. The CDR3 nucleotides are TGCGCCAGCAGCCGGACGCTAGCGGGAGGTGAACCAGATACGCAGTATTTT. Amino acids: CASSRTLAGGEPDTQYF.